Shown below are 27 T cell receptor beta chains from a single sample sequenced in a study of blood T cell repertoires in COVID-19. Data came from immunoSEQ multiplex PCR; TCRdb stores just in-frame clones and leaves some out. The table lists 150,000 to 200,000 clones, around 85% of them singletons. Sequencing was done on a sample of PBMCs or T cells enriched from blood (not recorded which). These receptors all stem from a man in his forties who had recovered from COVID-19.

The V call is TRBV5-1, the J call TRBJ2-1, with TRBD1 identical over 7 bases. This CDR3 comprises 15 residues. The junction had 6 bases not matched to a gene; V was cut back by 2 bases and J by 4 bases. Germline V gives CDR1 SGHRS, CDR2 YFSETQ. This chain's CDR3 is CASSFAGTEYNEQFF. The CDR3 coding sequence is TGCGCCAGCAGCTTTGCCGGGACAGAGTACAATGAGCAGTTCTTC.

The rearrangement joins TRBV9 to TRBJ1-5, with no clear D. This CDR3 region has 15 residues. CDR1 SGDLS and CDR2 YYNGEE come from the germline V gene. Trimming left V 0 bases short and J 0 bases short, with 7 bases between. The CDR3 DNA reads TGTGCCAGCAGCGTAGGGACTCTTAGCAATCAGCCCCAGCATTTT. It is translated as CASSVGTLSNQPQHF.

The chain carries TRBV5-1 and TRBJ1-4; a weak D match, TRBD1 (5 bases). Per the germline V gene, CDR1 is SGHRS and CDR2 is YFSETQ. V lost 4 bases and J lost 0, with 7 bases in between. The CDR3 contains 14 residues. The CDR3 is CASSRTTTNEKLFF. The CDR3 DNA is TGCGCCAGCAGCCGGACAACAACTAATGAAAAACTGTTTTTT. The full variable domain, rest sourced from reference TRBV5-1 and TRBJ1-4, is KAGVTQTPRYLIKTRGQQVTLSCSPISGHRSVSWYQQTPGQGLQFLFEYFSETQRNKGNFPGRFSGRQFSNSRSEMNVSTLELGDSALYLCASSRTTTNEKLFFGSGTQLSVL.

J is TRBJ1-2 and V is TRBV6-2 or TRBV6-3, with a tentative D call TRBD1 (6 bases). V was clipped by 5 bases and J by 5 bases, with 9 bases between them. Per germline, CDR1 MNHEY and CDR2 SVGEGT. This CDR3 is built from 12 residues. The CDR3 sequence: CASSQGQYGYTF. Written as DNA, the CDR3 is TGTGCCAGCAGTCAAGGACAGTATGGCTACACCTTC.

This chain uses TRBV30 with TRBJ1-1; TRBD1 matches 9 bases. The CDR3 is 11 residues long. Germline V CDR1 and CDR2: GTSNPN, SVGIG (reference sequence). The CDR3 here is CAGQGITEAFF. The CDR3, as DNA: TGTGCAGGACAGGGGATAACTGAAGCTTTCTTT.

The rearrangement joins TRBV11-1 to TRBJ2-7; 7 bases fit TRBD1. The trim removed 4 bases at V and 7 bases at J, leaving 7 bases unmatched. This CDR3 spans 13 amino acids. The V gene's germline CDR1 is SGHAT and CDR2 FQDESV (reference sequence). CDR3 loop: CASSSDRLREQYF. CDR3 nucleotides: TGTGCCAGCAGCTCGGACAGGCTTAGGGAGCAGTACTTC.

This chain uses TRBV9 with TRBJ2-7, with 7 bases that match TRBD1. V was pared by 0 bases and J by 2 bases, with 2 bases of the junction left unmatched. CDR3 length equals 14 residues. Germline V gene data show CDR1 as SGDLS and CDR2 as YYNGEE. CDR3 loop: CASSVADRAYEQYF. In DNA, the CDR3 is TGTGCCAGCAGCGTAGCCGACAGGGCCTACGAGCAGTACTTC.

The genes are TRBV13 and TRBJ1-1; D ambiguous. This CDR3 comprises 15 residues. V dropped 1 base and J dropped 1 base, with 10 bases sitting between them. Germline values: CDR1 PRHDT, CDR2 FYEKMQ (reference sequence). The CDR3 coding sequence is TGTGCCAGCAGCTTAGCCGCGGGGAAGAACACTGAAGCTTTCTTT. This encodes CASSLAAGKNTEAFF.

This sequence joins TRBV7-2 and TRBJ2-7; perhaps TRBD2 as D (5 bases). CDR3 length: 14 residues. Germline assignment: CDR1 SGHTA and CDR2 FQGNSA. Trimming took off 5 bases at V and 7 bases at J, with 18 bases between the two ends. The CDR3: CASSRGRATGEQYF. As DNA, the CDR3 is TGTGCCAGCAGCCGCGGACGAGCTACGGGGGAGCAGTACTTC.

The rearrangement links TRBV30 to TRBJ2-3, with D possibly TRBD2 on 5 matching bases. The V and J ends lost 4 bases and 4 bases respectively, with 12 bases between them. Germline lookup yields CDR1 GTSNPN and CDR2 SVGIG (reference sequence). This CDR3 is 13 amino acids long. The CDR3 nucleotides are TGTGCCTGGACCGGGGTTTTAGCAGATACGCAGTATTTT. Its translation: CAWTGVLADTQYF.

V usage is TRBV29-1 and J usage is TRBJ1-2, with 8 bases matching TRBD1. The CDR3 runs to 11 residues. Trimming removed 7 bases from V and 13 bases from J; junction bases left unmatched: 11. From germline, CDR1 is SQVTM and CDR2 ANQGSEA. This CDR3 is CSALRTGKVTF. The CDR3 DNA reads TGCAGCGCCTTAAGGACAGGGAAGGTCACCTTC.

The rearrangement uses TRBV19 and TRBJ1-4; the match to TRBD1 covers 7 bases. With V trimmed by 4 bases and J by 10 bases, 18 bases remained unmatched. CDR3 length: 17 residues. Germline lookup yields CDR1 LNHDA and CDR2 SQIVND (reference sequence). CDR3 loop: CASSKGVTGAPPRKLFF. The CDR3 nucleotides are TGTGCCAGTAGTAAGGGGGTCACAGGGGCCCCGCCGCGAAAACTGTTTTTT.

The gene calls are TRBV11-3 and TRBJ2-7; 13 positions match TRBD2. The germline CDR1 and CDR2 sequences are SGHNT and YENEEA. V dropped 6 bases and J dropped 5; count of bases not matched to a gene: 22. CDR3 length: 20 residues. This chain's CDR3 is CASSYRRDRGLAGDLDEQYF. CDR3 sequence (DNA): TGTGCCAGCAGTTATCGCCGGGACCGAGGACTAGCGGGAGACTTGGACGAGCAGTACTTC.

The CDR3 region has the DNA TGTGCCCTCTGGGGGCAGACTGGAAACACCATATATTTT. Residues: CALWGQTGNTIYF. The genes are TRBV7-9 and TRBJ1-3; D perhaps matches TRBD1 (6 bases). This CDR3 spans 13 amino acids. Germline V gives CDR1 SEHNR, CDR2 FQNEAQ (reference sequence). Trimming took 11 bases from V and 2 from J, leaving 13 bases between them.

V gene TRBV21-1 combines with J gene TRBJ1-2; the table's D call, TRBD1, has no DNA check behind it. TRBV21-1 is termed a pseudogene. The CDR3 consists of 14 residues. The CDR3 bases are TGTGCCAGCAGCCAAAGAAGAGGGGGCAATGGCTACACCTTC. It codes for CASSQRRGGNGYTF.

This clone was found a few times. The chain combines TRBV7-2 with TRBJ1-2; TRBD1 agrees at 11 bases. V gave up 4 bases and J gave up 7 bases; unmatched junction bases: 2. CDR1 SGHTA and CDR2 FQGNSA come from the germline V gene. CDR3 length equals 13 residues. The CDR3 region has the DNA TGTGCCAGCAGCTACGGACAGGGGGCTGGCTACACCTTC. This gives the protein CASSYGQGAGYTF.

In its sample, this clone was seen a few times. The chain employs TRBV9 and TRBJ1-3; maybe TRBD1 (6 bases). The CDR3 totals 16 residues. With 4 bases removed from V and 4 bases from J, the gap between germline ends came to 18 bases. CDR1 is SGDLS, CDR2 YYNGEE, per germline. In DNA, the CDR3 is TGTGCCAGCAGCCAAAGGGGAGGGGGTCGCGGAAACACCATATATTTT. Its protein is CASSQRGGGRGNTIYF.

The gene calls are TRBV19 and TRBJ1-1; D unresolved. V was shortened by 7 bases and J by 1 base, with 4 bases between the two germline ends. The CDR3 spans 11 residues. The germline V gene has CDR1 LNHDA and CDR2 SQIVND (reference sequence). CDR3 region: CASTGNTEAFF. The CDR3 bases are TGTGCCAGTACAGGGAACACTGAAGCTTTCTTT.

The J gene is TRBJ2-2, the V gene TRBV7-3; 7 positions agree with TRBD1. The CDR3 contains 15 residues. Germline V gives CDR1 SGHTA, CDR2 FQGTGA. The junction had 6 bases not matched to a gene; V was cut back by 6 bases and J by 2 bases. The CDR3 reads CASSTTGANTGELFF. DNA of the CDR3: TGTGCCAGCAGTACAACAGGGGCAAACACCGGGGAGCTGTTTTTT.

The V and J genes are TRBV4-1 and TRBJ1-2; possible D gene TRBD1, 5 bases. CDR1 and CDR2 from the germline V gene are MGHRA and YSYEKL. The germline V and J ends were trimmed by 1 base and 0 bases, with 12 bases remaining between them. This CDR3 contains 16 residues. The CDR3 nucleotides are TGCGCCAGCAGCCAAGCAGGCCCAGGGTCTAACTATGGCTACACCTTC. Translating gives CASSQAGPGSNYGYTF.

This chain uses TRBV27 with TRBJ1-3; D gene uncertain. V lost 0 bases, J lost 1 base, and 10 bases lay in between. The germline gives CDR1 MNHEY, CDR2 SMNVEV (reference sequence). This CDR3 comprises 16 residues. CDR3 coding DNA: TGTGCCAGCAGTTTATCTCCCGCGGCTTCTGGAAACACCATATATTTT. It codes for CASSLSPAASGNTIYF.

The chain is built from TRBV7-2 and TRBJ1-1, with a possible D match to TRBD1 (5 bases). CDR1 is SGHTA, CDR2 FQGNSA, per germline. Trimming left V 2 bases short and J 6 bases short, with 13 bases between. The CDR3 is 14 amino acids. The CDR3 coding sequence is TGTGCCAGCAGCTTAAACTCGGGCAGGGCTGAAGCTTTCTTT. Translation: CASSLNSGRAEAFF.

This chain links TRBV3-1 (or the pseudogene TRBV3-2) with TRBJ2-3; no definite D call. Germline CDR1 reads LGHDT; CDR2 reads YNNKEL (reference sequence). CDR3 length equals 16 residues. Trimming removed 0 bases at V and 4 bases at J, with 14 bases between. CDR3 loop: CASSQDIGAQADTQYF. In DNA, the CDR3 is TGTGCCAGCAGCCAAGATATTGGTGCTCAGGCAGATACGCAGTATTTT.

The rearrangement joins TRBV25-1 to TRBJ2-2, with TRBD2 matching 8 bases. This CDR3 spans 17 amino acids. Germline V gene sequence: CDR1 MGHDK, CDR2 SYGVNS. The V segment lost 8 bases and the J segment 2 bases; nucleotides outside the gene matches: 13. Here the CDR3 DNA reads TGTGCCAGCCTCGGTGGGGGACTAGTAGGCAACACCGGGGAGCTGTTTTTT. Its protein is CASLGGGLVGNTGELFF.

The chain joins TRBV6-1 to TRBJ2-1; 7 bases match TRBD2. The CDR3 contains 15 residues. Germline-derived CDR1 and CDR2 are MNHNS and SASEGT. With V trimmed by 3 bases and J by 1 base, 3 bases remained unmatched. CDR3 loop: CASSDDSGSYNEQFF. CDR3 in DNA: TGTGCCAGCAGTGATGATAGCGGGTCCTACAATGAGCAGTTCTTC.

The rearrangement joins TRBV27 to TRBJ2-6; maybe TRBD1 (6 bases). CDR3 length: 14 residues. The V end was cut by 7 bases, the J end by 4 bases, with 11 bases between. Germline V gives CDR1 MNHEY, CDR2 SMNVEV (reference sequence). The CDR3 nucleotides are TGTGCCAGCAAGGGGGTCGCGGGGGCCAACGTCCTGACTTTC. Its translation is CASKGVAGANVLTF. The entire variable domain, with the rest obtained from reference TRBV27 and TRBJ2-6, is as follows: EAQVTQNPRYLITVTGKKLTVTCSQNMNHEYMSWYRQDPGLGLRQIYYSMNVEVTDKGDVPEGYKVSRKEKRNFPLILESPSPNQTSLYFCASKGVAGANVLTFGAGSRLTVL.

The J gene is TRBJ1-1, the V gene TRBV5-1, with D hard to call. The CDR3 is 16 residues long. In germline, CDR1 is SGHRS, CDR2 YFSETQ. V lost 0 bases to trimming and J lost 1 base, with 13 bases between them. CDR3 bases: TGCGCCAGCAGCTTGGGACGGGTTTTAGGGAACACTGAAGCTTTCTTT. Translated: CASSLGRVLGNTEAFF.